This TCR beta chain was sequenced in a study of T-cell memory formation after mild COVID-19. General observations from the study: CD4/CD8 balance characterized clones contracting day 15 to 85, and CD4+ skew characterized later expanders. The finding that pre-infection memory included some responding clones suggested that cross-reactive memory joined. Contracting CD4+ clones lay largely in CM and EM, with CD8+ ones residing in EMRA.

A single record per CDR3 protein comes from TCRdb applying MiXCR to the 5' RACE reads. The table has under 450,000 distinct CDR3 sequences, 20% to 25% seen once. CDR1 is DFQATT and CDR2 is SNEGSKA in the germline V gene (reference sequence). The V segment lost 1 base and the J segment 4 bases; nucleotides outside the gene matches: 10. This CDR3 spans 16 amino acids. As concerns this clonotype: Its antigen remains unidentified.

The rearrangement joins TRBV20-1 to TRBJ2-7, with 10 nucleotides matching TRBD2. The origin of this receptor is an adult woman who had mild COVID-19 (a few samples of this study predate the infection). Cell type and time point are not known. The specimen was PBMCs or a T cell subset sorted from them (not recorded which). The CDR3 coding sequence is TGCAGTGCTAGAGGTCGGGCTAGCGGGAGAGAGTACGAGCAGTACTTC. Protein sequence: CSARGRASGREYEQYF.